This T cell receptor beta chain was obtained from a study of Graves' ophthalmopathy and Graves' hyperthyroidism. Trimming left V 9 bases short and J 0 bases short, with 12 bases between. The germline gives CDR1 MNHNS, CDR2 SASEGT. There are 13 residues in the CDR3. This clonotype came up many times. The antigen is unknown. Amplification from RNA transcripts yielded the TCR beta CDR3 regions. The authors performed first-round RT-PCR with HTBI primers and then a second-round multiplex PCR. In TCRdb, the multiplex PCR reads were re-called with MiXCR into one record per CDR3 protein. The table shows 300,000 to 350,000 distinct CDR3 sequences, with roughly 16% occurring only once. Diagnosis was based on clinical symptoms, serum thyroxine, TRAb, thyroid ultrasound and orbital computed tomography. Overall study findings and caveats: From stable hyperthyroidism, ophthalmopathy was separated by a 13-signature model with about 88% sensitivity and about 81% specificity. The model's prediction of ophthalmopathy progression had around 70% sensitivity and around 77% specificity. Blood was where most expanded thyroid clonotypes above 0.001 frequency also turned up.

Sequencing was done on a sample of peripheral blood. This clonotype was sampled from an adult man with Graves' ophthalmopathy. V usage is TRBV6-1 and J usage is TRBJ2-7; the D gene is possibly TRBD2 (7 bases). CDR3 sequence reads: CASTRGASYEQYF. CDR3 in DNA: TGTGCCAGTACCCGGGGGGCCTCCTACGAGCAGTACTTC.